This T cell receptor beta chain stems from a study of neurological immune-mediated disorders. Whole-study findings and limits: Because no CDR3 amino acid sequences were shared across subjects by expanded clones, private repertoires were suggested in all groups. Whereas HTLV-1-associated myelopathy showed the most TCR clonal expansion, multiple sclerosis showed the least, with levels below those of healthy controls.

MiXCR was run by TCRdb on the 5' RACE reads, yielding one entry per CDR3 protein. The repertoire holds tens of thousands of distinct CDR3 sequences, with 4% to 6% as singletons. The CDR3 covers 14 residues. CDR1 and CDR2 (germline): SGDLS, YYNGEE. The V and J ends lost 4 bases and 4 bases respectively, with 14 bases between them. This clonotype was observed many times. Its antigen is not identified. The sample taken for sequencing was PBMCs. The receptor comes from a man aged 18 to 29 with multiple sclerosis. V usage is TRBV9 and J usage is TRBJ1-2, with D possibly TRBD1 on 5 matching bases. In DNA form, the CDR3 reads TGTGCCAGCAGCCCCGTGACAGCCCTCTATGGCTACACCTTC. It yields the protein CASSPVTALYGYTF.